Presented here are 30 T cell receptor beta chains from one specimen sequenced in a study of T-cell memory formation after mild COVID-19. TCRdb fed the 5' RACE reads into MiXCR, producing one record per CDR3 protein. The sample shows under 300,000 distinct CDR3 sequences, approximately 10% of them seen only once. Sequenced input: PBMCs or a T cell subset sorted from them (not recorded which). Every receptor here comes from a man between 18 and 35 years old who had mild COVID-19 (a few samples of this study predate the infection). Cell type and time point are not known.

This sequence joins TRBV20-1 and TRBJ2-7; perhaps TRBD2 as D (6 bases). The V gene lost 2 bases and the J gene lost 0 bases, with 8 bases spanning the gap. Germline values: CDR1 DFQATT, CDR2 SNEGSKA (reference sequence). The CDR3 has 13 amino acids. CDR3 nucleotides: TGCAGTGCTAGAACCGGGAGCTCCTACGAGCAGTACGTC. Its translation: CSARTGSSYEQYV.

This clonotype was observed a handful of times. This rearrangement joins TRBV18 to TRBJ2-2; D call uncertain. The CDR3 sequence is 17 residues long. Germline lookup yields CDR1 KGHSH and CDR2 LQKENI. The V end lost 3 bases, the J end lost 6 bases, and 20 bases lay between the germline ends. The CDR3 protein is CASSPPPGAISAGELFF. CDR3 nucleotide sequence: TGTGCCAGCTCACCTCCCCCCGGCGCTATATCGGCCGGGGAGCTGTTTTTT.

The CDR3 nucleotides read TGTGCCAGCAGCTTCGGTATGTTGGGGACTGAAGCTTTCTTT. Its protein is CASSFGMLGTEAFF. The chain uses TRBV5-5 and TRBJ1-1; no reliable D call. Germline V gene lookup returns CDR1 SGHKS and CDR2 YYEKEE (reference sequence). V was clipped by 2 bases and J by 5 bases, with 13 bases between them. The CDR3 runs to 14 residues.

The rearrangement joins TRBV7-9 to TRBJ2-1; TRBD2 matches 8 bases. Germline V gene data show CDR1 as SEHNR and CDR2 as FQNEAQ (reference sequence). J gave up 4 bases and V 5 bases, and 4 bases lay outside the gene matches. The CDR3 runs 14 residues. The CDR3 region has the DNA TGTGCCAGCAGCCCCGGGGGGGCATACAATGAGCAGTTCTTC. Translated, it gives CASSPGGAYNEQFF.

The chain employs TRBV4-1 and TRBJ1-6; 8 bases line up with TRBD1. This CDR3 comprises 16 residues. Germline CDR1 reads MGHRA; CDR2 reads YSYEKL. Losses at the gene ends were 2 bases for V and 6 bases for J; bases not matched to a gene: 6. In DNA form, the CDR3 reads TGCGCCAGCAGCCAACACGGGGACAGGTTTAATTCACCCCTCCACTTT. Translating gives CASSQHGDRFNSPLHF.

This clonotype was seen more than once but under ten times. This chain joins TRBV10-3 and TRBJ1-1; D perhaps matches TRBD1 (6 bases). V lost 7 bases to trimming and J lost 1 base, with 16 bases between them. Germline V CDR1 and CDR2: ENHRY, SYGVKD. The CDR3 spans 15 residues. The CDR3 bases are TGTGCCATCACCCAGGGGTCGGGAAGGAACACTGAAGCTTTCTTT. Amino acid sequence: CAITQGSGRNTEAFF.

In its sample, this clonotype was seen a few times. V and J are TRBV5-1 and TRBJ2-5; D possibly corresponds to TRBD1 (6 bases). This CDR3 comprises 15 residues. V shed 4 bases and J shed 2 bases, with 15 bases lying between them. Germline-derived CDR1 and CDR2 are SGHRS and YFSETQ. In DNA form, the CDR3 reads TGCGCCAGCAGCAACCCTCAGGGGCTACAAGAGACCCAGTACTTC. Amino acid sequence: CASSNPQGLQETQYF.

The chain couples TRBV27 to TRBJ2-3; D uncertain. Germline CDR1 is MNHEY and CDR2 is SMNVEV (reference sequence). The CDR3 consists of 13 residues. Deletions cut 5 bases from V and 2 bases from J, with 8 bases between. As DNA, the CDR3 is TGTGCCAGCAGTCCCTATGCCACAGATACGCAGTATTTT. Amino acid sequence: CASSPYATDTQYF.

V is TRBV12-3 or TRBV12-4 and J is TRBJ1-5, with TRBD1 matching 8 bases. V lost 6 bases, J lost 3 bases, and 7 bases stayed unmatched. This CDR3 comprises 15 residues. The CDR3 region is CASSLGTGDNQPQHF. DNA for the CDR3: TGTGCCAGCAGCCTCGGGACAGGAGACAATCAGCCCCAGCATTTT.

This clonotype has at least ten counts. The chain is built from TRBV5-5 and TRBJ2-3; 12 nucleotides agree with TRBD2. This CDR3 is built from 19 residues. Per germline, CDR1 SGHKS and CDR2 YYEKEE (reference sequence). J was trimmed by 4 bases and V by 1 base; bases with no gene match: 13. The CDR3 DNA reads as TGTGCCAGCAGCTTGTTGGGCCTAGCGGGGGGGCCATTCGCAGATACGCAGTATTTT. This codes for CASSLLGLAGGPFADTQYF.

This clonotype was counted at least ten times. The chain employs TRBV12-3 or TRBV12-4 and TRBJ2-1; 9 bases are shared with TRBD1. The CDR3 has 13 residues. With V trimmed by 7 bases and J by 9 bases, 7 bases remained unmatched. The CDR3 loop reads CASKNTGGGEQFF. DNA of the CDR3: TGTGCCAGCAAGAATACAGGGGGCGGTGAGCAGTTCTTC.

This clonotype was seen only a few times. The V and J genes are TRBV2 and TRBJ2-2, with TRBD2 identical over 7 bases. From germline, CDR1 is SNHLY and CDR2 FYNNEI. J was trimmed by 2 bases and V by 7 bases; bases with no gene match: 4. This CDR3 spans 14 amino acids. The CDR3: CASTLAANTGELFF. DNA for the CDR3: TGTGCCAGCACCCTAGCGGCTAACACCGGGGAGCTGTTTTTT. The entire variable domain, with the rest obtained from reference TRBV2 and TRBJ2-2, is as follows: EPEVTQTPSHQVTQMGQEVILRCVPISNHLYFYWYRQILGQKVEFLVSFYNNEISEKSEIFDDQFSVERPDGSNFTLKIRSTKLEDSAMYFCASTLAANTGELFFGEGSRLTVL.

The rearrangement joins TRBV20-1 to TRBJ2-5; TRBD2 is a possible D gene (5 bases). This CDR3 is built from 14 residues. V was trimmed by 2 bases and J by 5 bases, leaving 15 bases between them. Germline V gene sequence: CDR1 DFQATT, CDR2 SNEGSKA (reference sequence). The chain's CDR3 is CSARPLAVSETQYF. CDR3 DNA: TGCAGTGCTAGACCGCTAGCTGTATCCGAGACCCAGTACTTC.

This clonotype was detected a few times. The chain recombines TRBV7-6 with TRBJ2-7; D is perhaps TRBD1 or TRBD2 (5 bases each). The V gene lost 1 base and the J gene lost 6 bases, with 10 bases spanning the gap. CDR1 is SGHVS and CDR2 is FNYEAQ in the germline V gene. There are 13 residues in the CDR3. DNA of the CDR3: TGTGCCAGCAGCTTAGTGGGGGTCGGCGAGCAGTACTTC. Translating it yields CASSLVGVGEQYF. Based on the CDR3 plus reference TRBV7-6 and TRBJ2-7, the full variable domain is GAGVSQSPRYKVTKRGQDVALRCDPISGHVSLYWYRQALGQGPEFLTYFNYEAQQDKSGLPNDRFSAERPEGSISTLTIQRTEQRDSAMYRCASSLVGVGEQYFGPGTRLTVT.

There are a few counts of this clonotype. The CDR3 protein is CASSQEDRLVSYEQYF. The CDR3 coding sequence is TGTGCCAGCAGCCAAGAGGACAGGCTTGTCTCCTACGAGCAGTACTTC. The chain couples TRBV4-2 to TRBJ2-7; 7 bases align to TRBD1. CDR3 length: 16 amino acids. J gave up 0 bases and V 0 bases, and 5 bases lay outside the gene matches. Germline assignment: CDR1 LGHNA and CDR2 YNFKEQ.

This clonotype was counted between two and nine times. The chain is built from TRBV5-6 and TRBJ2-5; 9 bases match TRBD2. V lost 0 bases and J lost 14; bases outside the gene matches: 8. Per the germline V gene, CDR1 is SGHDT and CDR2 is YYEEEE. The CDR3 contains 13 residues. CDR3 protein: CASSLGAETSGYF. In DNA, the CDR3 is TGTGCCAGCAGCTTGGGTGCCGAGACTAGCGGATACTTC.

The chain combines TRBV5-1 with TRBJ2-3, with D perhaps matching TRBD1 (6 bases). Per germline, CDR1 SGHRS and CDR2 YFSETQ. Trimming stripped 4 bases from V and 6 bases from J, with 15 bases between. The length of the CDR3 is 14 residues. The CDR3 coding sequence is TGCGCCAGCAGCCCTCGACAGGAAATGGATACGCAGTATTTT. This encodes CASSPRQEMDTQYF.

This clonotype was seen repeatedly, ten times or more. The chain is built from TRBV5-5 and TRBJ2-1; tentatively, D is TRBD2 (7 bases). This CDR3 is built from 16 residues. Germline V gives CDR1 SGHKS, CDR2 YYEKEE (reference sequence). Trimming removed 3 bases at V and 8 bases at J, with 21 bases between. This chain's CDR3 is CASSSGLGGHIDEQFF. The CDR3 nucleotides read TGTGCCAGCAGCTCCGGTCTGGGGGGGCATATCGATGAGCAGTTCTTC.

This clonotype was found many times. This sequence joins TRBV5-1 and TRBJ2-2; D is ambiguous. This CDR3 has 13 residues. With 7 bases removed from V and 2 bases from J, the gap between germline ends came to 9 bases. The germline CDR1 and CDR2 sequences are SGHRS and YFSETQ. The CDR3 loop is CASGDPNTGELFF. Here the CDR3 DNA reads TGCGCCAGCGGAGACCCTAACACCGGGGAGCTGTTTTTT.

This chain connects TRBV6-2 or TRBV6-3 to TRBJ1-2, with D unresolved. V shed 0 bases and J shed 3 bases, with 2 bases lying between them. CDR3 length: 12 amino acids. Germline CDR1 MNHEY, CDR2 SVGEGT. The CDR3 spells CASSYSDYGYTF. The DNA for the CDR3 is TGTGCCAGCAGTTACTCCGACTATGGCTACACCTTC.

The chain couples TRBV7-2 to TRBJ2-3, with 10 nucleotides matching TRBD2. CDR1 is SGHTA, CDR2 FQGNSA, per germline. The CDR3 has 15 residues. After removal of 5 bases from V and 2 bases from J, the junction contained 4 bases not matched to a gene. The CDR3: CASSVSGGNTDTQYF. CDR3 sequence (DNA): TGTGCCAGCAGCGTTAGCGGGGGGAACACAGATACGCAGTATTTT.

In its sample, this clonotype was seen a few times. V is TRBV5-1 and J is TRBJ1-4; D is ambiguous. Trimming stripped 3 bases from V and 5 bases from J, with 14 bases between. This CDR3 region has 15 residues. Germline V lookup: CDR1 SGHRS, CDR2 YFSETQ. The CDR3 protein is CASSSVGELNEKLFF. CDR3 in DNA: TGCGCCAGCAGCTCGGTCGGGGAACTCAATGAAAAACTGTTTTTT.

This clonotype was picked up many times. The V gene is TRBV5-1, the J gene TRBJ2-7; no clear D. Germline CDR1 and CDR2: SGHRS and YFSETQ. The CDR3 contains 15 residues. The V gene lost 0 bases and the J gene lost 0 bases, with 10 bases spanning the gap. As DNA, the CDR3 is TGCGCCAGCAGCTTGGAGGGCAGCATCTCCTACGAGCAGTACTTC. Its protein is CASSLEGSISYEQYF.

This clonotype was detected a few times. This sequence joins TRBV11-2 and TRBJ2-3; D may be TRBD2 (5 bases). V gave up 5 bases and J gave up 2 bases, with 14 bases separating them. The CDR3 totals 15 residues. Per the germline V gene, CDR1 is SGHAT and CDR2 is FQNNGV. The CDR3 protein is CASSLPSGPTDTQYF. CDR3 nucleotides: TGTGCCAGCAGCCTACCGAGCGGCCCCACAGATACGCAGTATTTT. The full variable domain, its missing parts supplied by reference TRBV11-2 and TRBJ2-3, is EAGVAQSPRYKIIEKRQSVAFWCNPISGHATLYWYQQILGQGPKLLIQFQNNGVVDDSQLPKDRFSAERLKGVDSTLKIQPAKLEDSAVYLCASSLPSGPTDTQYFGPGTRLTVL.

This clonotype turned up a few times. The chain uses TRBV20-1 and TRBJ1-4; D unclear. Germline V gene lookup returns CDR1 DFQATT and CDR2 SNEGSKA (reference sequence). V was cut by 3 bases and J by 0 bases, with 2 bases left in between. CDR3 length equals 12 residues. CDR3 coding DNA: TGCAGTGCTAGTGCAACTAATGAAAAACTGTTTTTT. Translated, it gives CSASATNEKLFF.

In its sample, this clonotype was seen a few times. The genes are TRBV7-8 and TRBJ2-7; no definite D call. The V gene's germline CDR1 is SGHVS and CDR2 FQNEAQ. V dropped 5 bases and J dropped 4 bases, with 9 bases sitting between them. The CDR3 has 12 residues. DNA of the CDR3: TGTGCCAGCAGCCGTGTAGGGTACGAGCAGTACTTC. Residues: CASSRVGYEQYF.

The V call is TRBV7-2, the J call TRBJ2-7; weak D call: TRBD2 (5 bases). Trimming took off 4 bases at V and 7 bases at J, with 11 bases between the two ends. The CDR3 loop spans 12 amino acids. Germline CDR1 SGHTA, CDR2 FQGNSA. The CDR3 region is CASSSWTGEQYF. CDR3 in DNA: TGTGCCAGCAGCTCGTGGACTGGAGAGCAGTACTTC.

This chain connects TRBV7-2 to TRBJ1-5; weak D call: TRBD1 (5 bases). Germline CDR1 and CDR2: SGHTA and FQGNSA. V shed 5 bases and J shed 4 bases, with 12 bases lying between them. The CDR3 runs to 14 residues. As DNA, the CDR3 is TGTGCCAGCAGCCCTAGGGACGGGAATCAGCCCCAGCATTTT. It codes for CASSPRDGNQPQHF.

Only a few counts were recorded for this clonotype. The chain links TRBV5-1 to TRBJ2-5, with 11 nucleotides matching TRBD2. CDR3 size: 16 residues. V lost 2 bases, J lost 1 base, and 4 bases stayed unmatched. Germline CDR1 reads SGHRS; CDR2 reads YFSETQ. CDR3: CASSLPSGGIQETQYF. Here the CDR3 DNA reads TGCGCCAGCAGCTTACCTAGCGGGGGGATCCAAGAGACCCAGTACTTC.

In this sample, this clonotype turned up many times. The CDR3, as DNA: TGTGCCAGCAGCTCCCCAACAGGGGGCTTGTCCTACAATGAGCAGTTCTTC. Protein product: CASSSPTGGLSYNEQFF. The chain recombines TRBV7-2 with TRBJ2-1; 9 nucleotides line up with TRBD1. The CDR3 has 17 amino acids. V was pared by 4 bases and J by 1 base, with 8 bases of the junction left unmatched. CDR1 SGHTA and CDR2 FQGNSA come from the germline V gene.